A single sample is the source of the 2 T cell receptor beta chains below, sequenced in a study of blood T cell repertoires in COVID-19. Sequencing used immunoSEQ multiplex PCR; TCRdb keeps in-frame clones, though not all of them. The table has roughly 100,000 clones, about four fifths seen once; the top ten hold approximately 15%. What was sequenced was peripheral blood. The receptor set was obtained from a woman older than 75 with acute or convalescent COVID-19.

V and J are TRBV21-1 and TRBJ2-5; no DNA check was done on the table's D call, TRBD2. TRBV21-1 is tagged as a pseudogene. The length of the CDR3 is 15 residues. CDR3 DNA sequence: TGTGCCAGCAGCAAAGACCCCCGAGGTTGTGAGACCCAGTACTTC. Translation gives CASSKDPRGCETQYF.

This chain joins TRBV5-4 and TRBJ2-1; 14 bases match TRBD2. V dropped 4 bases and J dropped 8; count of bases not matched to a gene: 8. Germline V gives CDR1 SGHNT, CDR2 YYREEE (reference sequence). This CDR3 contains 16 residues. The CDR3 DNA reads TGTGCCAGCAGCACCGGGACTAGCGGGAGTAGGGATGAGCAGTTCTTC. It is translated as CASSTGTSGSRDEQFF.